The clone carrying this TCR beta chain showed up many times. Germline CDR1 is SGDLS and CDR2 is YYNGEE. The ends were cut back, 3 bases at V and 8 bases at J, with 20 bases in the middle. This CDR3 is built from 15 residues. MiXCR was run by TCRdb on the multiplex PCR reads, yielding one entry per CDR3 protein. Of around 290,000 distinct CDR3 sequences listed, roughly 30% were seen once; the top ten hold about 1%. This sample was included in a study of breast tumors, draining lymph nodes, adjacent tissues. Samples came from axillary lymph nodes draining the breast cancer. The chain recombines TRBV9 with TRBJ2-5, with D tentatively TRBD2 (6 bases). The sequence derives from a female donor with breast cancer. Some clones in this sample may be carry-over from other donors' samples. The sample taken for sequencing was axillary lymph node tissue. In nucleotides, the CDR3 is TGTGCCAGCAGCGGCAATGGGCTGGGGACTCTCACCCAGTACTTC. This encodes CASSGNGLGTLTQYF. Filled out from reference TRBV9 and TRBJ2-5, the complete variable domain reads DSGVTQTPKHLITATGQRVTLRCSPRSGDLSVYWYQQSLDQGLQFLIQYYNGEERAKGNILERFSAQQFPDLHSELNLSSLELGDSALYFCASSGNGLGTLTQYFGPGTRLLVL.